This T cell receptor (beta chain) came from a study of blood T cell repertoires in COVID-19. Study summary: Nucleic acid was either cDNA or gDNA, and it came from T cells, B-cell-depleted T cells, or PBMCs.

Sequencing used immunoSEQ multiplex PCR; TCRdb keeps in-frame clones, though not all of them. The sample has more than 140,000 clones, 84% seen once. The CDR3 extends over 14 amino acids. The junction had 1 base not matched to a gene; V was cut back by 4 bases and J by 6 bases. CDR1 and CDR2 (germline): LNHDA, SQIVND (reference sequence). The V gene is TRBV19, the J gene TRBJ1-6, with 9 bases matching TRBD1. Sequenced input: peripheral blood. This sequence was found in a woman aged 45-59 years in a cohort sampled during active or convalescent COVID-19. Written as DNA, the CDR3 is TGTGCCAGTAGTAGACAGGGGGTTAATTCACCCCTCCACTTT. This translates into CASSRQGVNSPLHF.